These T cell receptor beta chains were read from a single sample in a study of T cell clonotyping in hematopoietic cell transplantation. Method: immunoSEQ multiplex PCR; TCRdb's copy keeps in-frame clones and lacks some. The sample includes some 9,400 clones, roughly 79% of them seen just once. This material consisted of PBMCs, taken 180 days after allogeneic stem cell transplant. Receptors were obtained from a male patient aged 40-50 years who had an allogeneic stem cell transplant from a related donor, so the T cells may come from the graft donor. Some clones in this sample may be carry-over from other donors' samples. Both conserved end residues are part of each CDR3. The D gene is left open where the match is weak. Clone size appears in some rows only: once, few, many, or a class for an expanded clone.

d_call clone_size j_call v_call cdr3_aa cdr3_nt
. . TRBJ1-2 TRBV6-5 CASRPARGGYTF TGTGCCAGCAGACCAGCCAGGGGTGGCTACACCTTC
. . TRBJ1-1 TRBV30 CAWSPGGTEAFF TGTGCCTGGAGCCCCGGGGGCACTGAAGCTTTCTTT
. . TRBJ1-2 TRBV4-2 CASSQGGGQIYGYTF TGTGCCAGCAGCCAAGGAGGGGGGCAGATCTATGGCTACACCTTC
TRBD2 few TRBJ2-3 TRBV5-4 CASSPGTSGVGGVQYF TGTGCCAGCAGCCCAGGGACTAGCGGGGTCGGGGGTGTGCAGTATTTT
. . TRBJ1-2 TRBV14 CASSQASYYGYTF TGTGCCAGCAGCCAAGCCAGTTACTATGGCTACACCTTC
. few TRBJ2-5 TRBV29-1 CSVVVLPTRSQETQYF TGCAGCGTTGTGGTACTGCCGACTAGGTCCCAAGAGACCCAGTACTTC
. few TRBJ1-1 TRBV6-5 CASSYSAGPNTEAFF TGTGCCAGCAGTTACAGTGCAGGGCCGAACACTGAAGCTTTCTTT
. once TRBJ2-3 TRBV10-3 CATRGTSGNTDTQYF TGTGCCACCAGGGGTACATCTGGTAACACAGATACGCAGTATTTT
. . TRBJ1-4 TRBV6-6 CASSYLLLASNEKLFF TGTGCCAGCAGTTATCTCCTCTTGGCCTCTAATGAAAAACTGTTTTTT
. . TRBJ1-1 TRBV7-3 CASRADLNTEAFF TGTGCCAGCAGGGCCGACTTGAACACTGAAGCTTTCTTT
TRBD1 . TRBJ2-7 TRBV7-2 CASSHYGTGSHEQYF TGTGCCAGCAGCCACTATGGGACAGGGAGTCACGAGCAGTACTTC
TRBD1 . TRBJ2-3 TRBV2 CASSTEGQGGLGTQYF TGTGCCAGCAGTACCGAGGGACAGGGGGGACTGGGTACGCAGTATTTT
. few TRBJ1-2 TRBV14 CASSQVTRSYYGYTF TGTGCCAGCAGCCAAGTGACGCGCTCCTACTATGGCTACACCTTC
. . TRBJ1-6 TRBV25-1 CASSEGGLSNSPLHF TGTGCCAGCAGTGAAGGGGGACTGTCAAATTCACCCCTCCACTTT
TRBD2 . TRBJ2-7 TRBV4-1 CASSQVGTSGSYEQYF TGCGCCAGCAGCCAAGTCGGGACTAGCGGCTCCTACGAGCAGTACTTC
TRBD1 once TRBJ1-6 TRBV6-5 CASSRTGNSPLHF TGTGCCAGCAGTAGGACAGGGAACTCACCCCTCCACTTT
TRBD1 large TRBJ2-3 TRBV19 CASSSGTGYTDTQYF TGTGCCAGTAGTTCCGGGACAGGATACACAGATACGCAGTATTTT
TRBD2 few TRBJ2-7 TRBV5-1 CASSRSGGSGGYEQYF TGCGCCAGCAGCCGATCAGGTGGTAGCGGGGGCTACGAGCAGTACTTC
TRBD2 . TRBJ2-1 TRBV7-2 CASSLIVLRLAGGNNEQFF TGTGCCAGCAGCTTAATAGTACTGAGGCTAGCGGGGGGGAACAATGAGCAGTTCTTC
. . TRBJ2-5 TRBV2 CASSGQETQYF TGTGCCAGCAGTGGACAAGAGACCCAGTACTTC
TRBD2 few TRBJ2-7 TRBV7-2 CASSTHGGATNEQYF TGTGCCAGCAGCACCCACGGGGGGGCCACTAACGAGCAGTACTTC
. . TRBJ2-7 TRBV25-1 CASSEYYSPGENEQYF TGTGCCAGCAGTGAATACTACAGCCCGGGGGAAAACGAGCAGTACTTC
. . TRBJ1-4 TRBV27 CASTRSGPTNEKLFF TGTGCCAGCACTCGTTCAGGACCAACTAATGAAAAACTGTTTTTT
. . TRBJ2-6 TRBV10-3 CAISGTGLMTGANVLTF TGTGCCATCAGTGGAACAGGGTTGATGACTGGGGCCAACGTCCTGACTTTC
. . TRBJ2-2 TRBV7-7 CASSPVGQGMSGELFF TGTGCCAGCAGCCCTGTAGGTCAGGGGATGTCCGGGGAGCTGTTTTTT
TRBD1 . TRBJ2-7 TRBV5-1 CASSPFVDRAIIDEQYF TGCGCCAGCAGCCCCTTCGTGGACAGGGCAATTATAGACGAGCAGTACTTC
. once TRBJ2-1 TRBV7-2 CASSLMSSYNEQFF TGTGCCAGCAGCTTAATGAGCTCCTACAATGAGCAGTTCTTC
. once TRBJ2-7 TRBV7-9 CASSLVGWGSSYEQYF TGTGCCAGCAGCTTAGTCGGCTGGGGAAGCTCCTACGAGCAGTACTTC
. . TRBJ2-6 TRBV7-2 CASSFSSGANVLTF TGTGCCAGCAGCTTTAGCTCTGGGGCCAACGTCCTGACTTTC
. . TRBJ1-1 TRBV4-1 CASSETGSLNTEAFF TGCGCCAGCAGCGAAACAGGGTCCCTGAACACTGAAGCTTTCTTT
TRBD1 . TRBJ2-1 TRBV11-2 CASSLDLTGGSRVDEQFF TGTGCCAGCAGCTTAGATCTCACAGGGGGATCGCGGGTGGATGAGCAGTTCTTC
. . TRBJ1-4 TRBV28 CASSEPATNEKLFF TGTGCCAGCAGTGAGCCTGCAACTAATGAAAAACTGTTTTTT
TRBD2 . TRBJ2-3 TRBV19 CASRDRLAGGADTQYF TGTGCCAGTAGAGACCGACTAGCGGGGGGGGCAGATACGCAGTATTTT
. . TRBJ2-3 TRBV20-1 CSAREARLQYF TGCAGTGCTAGAGAGGCCAGGCTGCAGTATTTT
TRBD1 once TRBJ2-5 TRBV27 CASQIRTGVQETQYF TGTGCCAGCCAAATACGGACAGGGGTACAAGAGACCCAGTACTTC
TRBD1 . TRBJ2-1 TRBV9 CASSGADRGRNEQFF TGTGCCAGCAGCGGGGCCGACAGGGGGCGCAATGAGCAGTTCTTC
TRBD2 . TRBJ2-7 TRBV27 CASTLAGSGAYEQYF TGTGCCAGCACCCTAGCCGGTAGCGGGGCATACGAGCAGTACTTC
. . TRBJ1-6 TRBV30 CAWRIAYGQMHSPLHF TGTGCCTGGAGGATAGCATATGGACAGATGCATTCACCCCTCCACTTT
TRBD2 . TRBJ2-1 TRBV7-2 CASSSSLGSGGYNEQFF TGTGCCAGCAGCTCCTCCTTGGGGAGCGGGGGTTACAATGAGCAGTTCTTC
TRBD1 once TRBJ2-7 TRBV14 CASSPLTGKHYEQYF TGTGCCAGCAGCCCGCTGACAGGGAAACACTACGAGCAGTACTTC
. few TRBJ1-5 TRBV5-1 CASSLDGGRQPQHF TGCGCCAGCAGCTTGGACGGGGGTCGGCAGCCCCAGCATTTT
TRBD1 . TRBJ1-4 TRBV2 CASIQGPMSVEKLFF TGTGCCAGCATACAGGGGCCGATGTCTGTCGAAAAACTGTTTTTT
TRBD2 large TRBJ2-7 TRBV11-3 CASRASGSDEQYF TGTGCCAGCAGGGCTAGCGGGAGCGACGAGCAGTACTTC
. . TRBJ2-5 TRBV11-2 CASSLAASTSIETQYF TGTGCCAGCAGCTTAGCGGCCTCGACTTCGATAGAGACCCAGTACTTC
. . TRBJ1-4 TRBV27 CASSFYPDSGGRREKLFF TGTGCCAGCAGTTTCTACCCCGACTCTGGCGGGCGGCGTGAAAAACTGTTTTTT
. . TRBJ1-6 TRBV28 CASSLVTYNSPLHF TGTGCCAGCAGTTTAGTCACGTATAATTCACCCCTCCACTTT
. . TRBJ2-7 TRBV27 CASSRSQGVTSYEQYF TGTGCCAGCAGCCGCTCGCAGGGCGTTACCTCCTACGAGCAGTACTTC
TRBD2 . TRBJ2-3 TRBV5-6 CASSYRDYLGDTQYF TGTGCCAGCAGCTACCGGGACTACCTCGGGGATACGCAGTATTTT
TRBD1 . TRBJ1-6 TRBV5-8 CASSAGQADSPLHF TGTGCCAGCAGCGCTGGACAGGCCGATTCACCCCTCCACTTT
. . TRBJ2-5 TRBV7-8 CASSLSWVEETQYF TGTGCCAGCAGCTTAAGTTGGGTGGAAGAGACCCAGTACTTC
. once TRBJ2-6 TRBV4-2 CASSQDLVGSSGANVLTF TGTGCCAGCAGCCAAGATCTTGTCGGAAGCTCTGGGGCCAACGTCCTGACTTTC
. . TRBJ1-2 TRBV13 CASSLEGNDYGYTF TGTGCCAGCAGCTTAGAGGGTAATGACTATGGCTACACCTTC
TRBD1 . TRBJ1-2 TRBV5-4 CASSLGQGAYGYTF TGTGCCAGCAGCTTGGGGCAGGGGGCCTATGGCTACACCTTC
TRBD2 few TRBJ2-7 TRBV7-2 CASSFKGLAGGLKYEQYF TGTGCCAGCAGCTTTAAGGGACTAGCGGGGGGGCTTAAGTACGAGCAGTACTTC
. . TRBJ1-4 TRBV18 CASSRGRDEKLFF TGTGCCAGCTCAAGGGGCAGGGATGAAAAACTGTTTTTT
. . TRBJ1-3 TRBV15 CATSRDNQAATSGNTIYF TGTGCCACCAGCAGAGATAATCAGGCAGCCACCTCTGGAAACACCATATATTTT
. . TRBJ1-3 TRBV14 CASSQEKRSSGNTIYF TGTGCCAGCAGCCAAGAGAAACGGAGCTCTGGAAACACCATATATTTT
. . TRBJ1-1 TRBV11-2 CASSLEGTGAEAFF TGTGCCAGCAGCTTAGAGGGGACCGGTGCTGAAGCTTTCTTT
. . TRBJ1-1 TRBV7-8 CASSFSYNTGAFF TGTGCCAGCAGCTTTAGTTACAACACAGGAGCTTTCTTT
. . TRBJ2-1 TRBV25-1 CASSEFAMRVRDEQFF TGTGCCAGCAGTGAATTCGCCATGAGGGTTCGGGATGAGCAGTTCTTC